A single sample is the source of the 32 T cell receptor beta chains below, sequenced in a study of T cells in lung cancer brain metastases. TCRdb's table, derived via immunoSEQ multiplex PCR, lists solely in-frame clones and lacks some. This table holds a few thousand clones, approximately 85% found once. The specimen was tumor tissue from the primary lung tumor. These receptor sequences come from a man aged 45-60 years with non-small cell lung cancer.

Remarks on this clone: Its ends do not fully match the called genes, so a read error is possible. V gene TRBV6-5 combines with J gene TRBJ2-7; TRBD1 matches at 8 bases. The germline V gene has CDR1 MNHEY and CDR2 SVGAGI. The CDR3 is 14 amino acids. This CDR3 reads CVSTPGTGTYEQYF. CDR3 coding DNA: TGTGTCAGCACTCCCGGGACAGGCACCTACGAGCAGTACTTC.

The rearrangement links TRBV5-1 to TRBJ2-2, with 14 bases that match TRBD2. Trimming took 2 bases from V and 0 from J; bases not matched to a gene: 6. Germline CDR1 reads SGHRS; CDR2 reads YFSETQ. The CDR3 has 19 residues. The CDR3 spells CASSFGTSGSWANTGELFF. The CDR3 bases are TGCGCCAGCAGCTTCGGGACTAGCGGGAGTTGGGCGAACACCGGGGAGCTGTTTTTT.

The chain recombines TRBV27 with TRBJ2-1; 9 bases map to TRBD2. J lost 5 bases, V lost 3 bases, and 5 bases had no gene match. This CDR3 spans 15 amino acids. Germline V gene sequence: CDR1 MNHEY, CDR2 SMNVEV (reference sequence). The CDR3 DNA follows: TGTGCCAGCAGTTTTCTGGCTAGCGGGGACAATGAGCAGTTCTTC. Amino acid sequence: CASSFLASGDNEQFF.

CDR3 DNA sequence: TGTGCCAGCAGCAATCCCCTCCCCGACCCCCATACTAGCGGGACCTACGAGCAGTACTTC. This encodes CASSNPLPDPHTSGTYEQYF. This chain uses TRBV21-1 with TRBJ2-7; no check of the table's D call, TRBD2, against the DNA was made. TRBV21-1 is a known pseudogene. This CDR3 is built from 20 residues.

This rearrangement joins TRBV2 to TRBJ1-2; D unclear. This CDR3 comprises 12 residues. V was cut by 1 base and J by 7 bases, with 7 bases left in between. In germline, CDR1 is SNHLY, CDR2 FYNNEI. CDR3 nucleotide sequence: TGTGCCAGCAGTGAAGGACCATCTGGCTACACCTTC. Translating it yields CASSEGPSGYTF.

V gene TRBV10-3 combines with J gene TRBJ1-4; D is unclear. Trimming took off 7 bases at V and 0 bases at J, with 9 bases between the two ends. The CDR3 extends over 14 amino acids. CDR1 and CDR2 from the germline V gene are ENHRY and SYGVKD. The CDR3 nucleotides read TGTGCCATCAAGGCGGGTACAACTAATGAAAAACTGTTTTTT. Its translation is CAIKAGTTNEKLFF.

CDR3 sequence reads: CAISESGGKETQYF. The CDR3 nucleotides are TGTGCCATCAGTGAGTCGGGGGGGAAAGAGACCCAGTACTTC. The V and J genes are TRBV10-3 and TRBJ2-5, with TRBD2 identical over 7 bases. The CDR3 runs 14 residues. V was clipped by 0 bases and J by 3 bases; unmatched bases: 1. The V gene's germline CDR1 is ENHRY and CDR2 SYGVKD.

The gene calls are TRBV6-1 and TRBJ2-7; D possibly uses TRBD1 or TRBD2 (6 bases each). V lost 4 bases, J lost 0 bases, and 13 bases lay in between. CDR3 length: 15 residues. Germline assignment: CDR1 MNHNS and CDR2 SASEGT. CDR3 nucleotides: TGTGCCAGCAGTGTATTTAGGGGGGACTCCTACGAGCAGTACTTC. As protein: CASSVFRGDSYEQYF.

Turning to this clone: Its ends do not fully match the called genes, so a read error is possible. Written as DNA, the CDR3 is TGTGCTTGGAGAATAGGGGGGAGCCAAGAGACCCAGTACTTC. This sequence encodes CAWRIGGSQETQYF. The chain links TRBV30 to TRBJ2-5, with D possibly being TRBD1 or TRBD2 (6 bases each). This CDR3 region has 14 residues. Germline values: CDR1 GTSNPN, CDR2 SVGIG (reference sequence).

The rearrangement links TRBV28 to TRBJ2-5; maybe TRBD2 (5 bases). CDR3 length: 14 amino acids. V gave up 7 bases and J gave up 7 bases, with 19 bases separating them. CDR1 MDHEN and CDR2 SYDVKM come from the germline V gene. CDR3 amino acids: CASTLGEAGGTQYF. DNA of the CDR3: TGTGCCAGCACCCTGGGTGAGGCTGGAGGGACCCAGTACTTC.

A remark on this clone: At one end, the junction sequence differs from germline, possibly due to a read error. The chain employs TRBV5-4 and TRBJ2-5, with D tentatively TRBD1 (6 bases). The CDR3 has 16 amino acids. CDR1 and CDR2 (germline): SGHNT, YYREEE (reference sequence). This CDR3 reads CASSLVAITGSEIQYF. DNA of the CDR3: TGTGCCAGCAGCTTGGTGGCAATAACAGGGTCGGAGATCCAGTACTTC.

This chain connects TRBV11-2 to TRBJ2-5; D ambiguous. This CDR3 spans 14 amino acids. Germline CDR1 and CDR2: SGHAT and FQNNGV. The ends were cut back, 1 base at V and 0 bases at J, with 6 bases in the middle. The CDR3 is CASSLVSHQETQYF. The CDR3 DNA follows: TGTGCCAGCAGCTTAGTTAGTCACCAAGAGACCCAGTACTTC.

This chain uses TRBV18 with TRBJ1-1; the D is unclear. This CDR3 comprises 13 residues. V was pared by 2 bases and J by 1 base, with 5 bases between. Germline lookup yields CDR1 KGHSH and CDR2 LQKENI. The CDR3 region is CASSPKENTEAFF. In DNA form, the CDR3 reads TGTGCCAGCTCACCAAAGGAGAACACTGAAGCTTTCTTT.

This clone was seen only once. This chain connects TRBV5-1 to TRBJ2-3, with TRBD1 matching 9 bases. The CDR3 contains 16 residues. Per the germline V gene, CDR1 is SGHRS and CDR2 is YFSETQ. V shed 4 bases, J shed 1 base, and the junction held 7 bases outside the gene matches. CDR3 residues: CASSIRQGVGTDTQYF. The CDR3 region has the DNA TGCGCCAGCAGCATCCGACAGGGGGTGGGCACAGATACGCAGTATTTT.

The chain joins TRBV9 to TRBJ2-3; a possible D gene is TRBD1 (5 bases). This CDR3 is built from 15 residues. Trimming shortened V by 5 bases and J by 5 bases, and 18 bases separated the two germline ends. Looked up from germline, CDR1 is SGDLS and CDR2 is YYNGEE. CDR3 nucleotide sequence: TGTGCCAGCAGTTTAAGGGGCGCTGGGGTAGATACGCAGTATTTT. Translated: CASSLRGAGVDTQYF.

The chain combines TRBV10-1 with TRBJ2-6; TRBD1 agrees at 9 bases. The length of the CDR3 is 16 residues. Germline CDR1 reads WNHNN; CDR2 reads SYGVQD (reference sequence). The V and J ends lost 3 bases and 3 bases, in that order; junction bases with no gene match: 3. Here the CDR3 DNA reads TGCGCCAGCAGTGACGGGACAGGGTATGGGGCCAACGTCCTGACTTTC. Protein product: CASSDGTGYGANVLTF.

The rearrangement joins TRBV5-5 to TRBJ2-7; D gene ambiguous. Trimming pared 2 bases from V and 3 bases from J, leaving 6 bases between. This CDR3 contains 12 residues. CDR1 is SGHKS and CDR2 is YYEKEE in the germline V gene (reference sequence). Written as DNA, the CDR3 is TGTGCCAGCAGCTTTAACAGCTACGAGCAGTACTTC. This translates into CASSFNSYEQYF.

V and J are TRBV29-1 and TRBJ1-2, with D unresolved. The CDR3 totals 13 residues. Per germline, CDR1 SQVTM and CDR2 ANQGSEA. Trimming took off 4 bases at V and 2 bases at J, with 11 bases between the two ends. The CDR3 sequence is CSVGLGLNYGYTF. The CDR3 DNA is TGCAGCGTTGGGCTCGGCCTCAACTATGGCTACACCTTC.

The chain carries TRBV5-4 and TRBJ1-4; D is unresolved. CDR3 length equals 16 residues. The V gene lost 0 bases and the J gene lost 0 bases, with 9 bases spanning the gap. Germline V lookup: CDR1 SGHNT, CDR2 YYREEE (reference sequence). CDR3 bases: TGTGCCAGCAGCTTGGGAAACTCTGCAACTAATGAAAAACTGTTTTTT. As protein: CASSLGNSATNEKLFF.

The chain links TRBV19 to TRBJ1-2; 7 bases are a match to TRBD1. V lost 8 bases, J lost 6 bases, and 18 bases stayed unmatched. Looked up from germline, CDR1 is LNHDA and CDR2 is SQIVND (reference sequence). The CDR3 totals 16 residues. The CDR3 region has the DNA TGTGCCAGTCTTCCCAGGGCGACAGGGCTTAAAGATGGCTACACCTTC. Its protein product is CASLPRATGLKDGYTF.

This clone was observed a few times. The gene calls are TRBV27 and TRBJ2-7; either TRBD1 or TRBD2 may fit D (5 bases each). This CDR3 region has 11 residues. In germline, CDR1 is MNHEY, CDR2 SMNVEV (reference sequence). V gave up 4 bases and J gave up 7 bases, with 8 bases separating them. The CDR3: CASSSWGEQYF. CDR3 DNA sequence: TGTGCCAGCAGTTCCTGGGGGGAGCAGTACTTC.

This clone has a single count. Here the CDR3 DNA reads TGTGCCTGGAGTCTGGGGGCGGGAGGATTATATGAGCAGTTCTTC. This translates into CAWSLGAGGLYEQFF. The V call is TRBV30, the J call TRBJ2-1; 8 bases are a match to TRBD2. CDR3 size: 15 residues. The germline V gene has CDR1 GTSNPN and CDR2 SVGIG (reference sequence). V gave up 2 bases and J gave up 8 bases; unmatched junction bases: 11.

The chain couples TRBV10-3 to TRBJ1-1; TRBD1 aligns across 7 bases. The V and J ends lost 6 bases and 4 bases, in that order; junction bases with no gene match: 8. This CDR3 spans 14 amino acids. Germline CDR1 reads ENHRY; CDR2 reads SYGVKD. CDR3 region: CAISTGAQGTEAFF. The CDR3 DNA sequence: TGTGCCATCAGCACAGGGGCCCAGGGCACTGAAGCTTTCTTT.

V and J are TRBV5-1 and TRBJ2-7; weak D call: TRBD1 (5 bases). Trimming took off 2 bases at V and 3 bases at J, with 15 bases between the two ends. This CDR3 has 15 residues. Germline CDR1 SGHRS, CDR2 YFSETQ. The CDR3 DNA follows: TGCGCCAGCAGCTTTAATAGCATGGGGCACTACGAGCAGTACTTC. Translating it yields CASSFNSMGHYEQYF.

The chain links TRBV27 to TRBJ2-1; 8 positions agree with TRBD2. The length of the CDR3 is 20 residues. V was clipped by 1 base and J by 3 bases; unmatched bases: 17. CDR1 MNHEY and CDR2 SMNVEV come from the germline V gene (reference sequence). CDR3 sequence: CASSLLNLVSGKEFYNEQFF. As DNA, the CDR3 is TGTGCCAGCAGTTTATTAAATCTAGTTAGCGGGAAGGAGTTCTACAATGAGCAGTTCTTC.

The chain has TRBV29-1 and TRBJ1-1, with unresolved D. Per the germline V gene, CDR1 is SQVTM and CDR2 is ANQGSEA. V was trimmed by 4 bases and J by 0 bases, leaving 9 bases between them. This CDR3 spans 13 amino acids. The CDR3 DNA reads as TGCAGCGTTGTGACCCAGATGAACACTGAAGCTTTCTTT. Translating gives CSVVTQMNTEAFF.

This clone was seen only a few times. The chain joins TRBV7-9 to TRBJ2-5; 15 bases match TRBD2. The germline CDR1 and CDR2 sequences are SEHNR and FQNEAQ (reference sequence). The CDR3 loop spans 14 amino acids. V lost 5 bases and J lost 13; bases outside the gene matches: 8. CDR3 DNA sequence: TGTGCCAGCAGCCCGGGACTAGCGGGGGGCCCCCTGTACTTC. Its protein product is CASSPGLAGGPLYF.

The V and J genes are TRBV6-1 and TRBJ2-2; a possible D gene is TRBD2 (5 bases). Germline CDR1 reads MNHNS; CDR2 reads SASEGT. The CDR3 is made up of 14 amino acids. V gave up 6 bases and J gave up 7 bases, with 15 bases separating them. In DNA form, the CDR3 reads TGTGCCAGCAGAACTAGGCGGTTGGACGGGGAGCTGTTTTTT. This translates into CASRTRRLDGELFF.

The rearrangement joins TRBV5-1 to TRBJ2-6; D gene unclear. Germline CDR1 and CDR2: SGHRS and YFSETQ. The CDR3 is 15 amino acids. V lost 7 bases to trimming and J lost 1 base, with 12 bases between them. The CDR3 region has the DNA TGCGCCAGCGGCCGTGAAGGGTCTGGGGCCAACGTCCTGACTTTC. It is translated as CASGREGSGANVLTF.

This clone was observed once. The chain joins TRBV28 to TRBJ2-3, with TRBD2 matching over 13 bases. With 5 bases clipped from V and 6 bases from J, the junction kept 17 bases outside the gene matches. The CDR3 totals 19 residues. CDR1 and CDR2 (germline): MDHEN, SYDVKM. The CDR3 sequence: CASSPRTSGSRRGADTQYF. CDR3 nucleotides: TGTGCCAGCAGTCCTAGGACTAGCGGGAGCCGCAGGGGGGCGGATACGCAGTATTTT.

This rearrangement joins TRBV5-5 to TRBJ2-2; D not resolved. The V end lost 0 bases, the J end lost 6 bases, and 12 bases lay between the germline ends. CDR3 size: 15 residues. The germline CDR1 and CDR2 sequences are SGHKS and YYEKEE (reference sequence). The CDR3 DNA reads TGTGCCAGCAGCTTGGACAGACTTACCGCCGGGGAGCTGTTTTTT. Its translation is CASSLDRLTAGELFF.

The V call is TRBV19, the J call TRBJ2-7; TRBD2 aligns across 9 bases. This CDR3 has 17 residues. The J segment lost 1 base and the V segment lost 5 bases, leaving 12 bases of the junction unmatched. CDR1 is LNHDA and CDR2 is SQIVND in the germline V gene (reference sequence). The CDR3 loop reads CASSGDKSGGPSYEQYF. Here the CDR3 DNA reads TGTGCCAGTAGTGGGGATAAAAGCGGGGGGCCGTCCTACGAGCAGTACTTC.